Sequencing of this T cell receptor beta chain was carried out in a study of T-cell memory formation after mild COVID-19. Findings of the study overall: For contracting clones, CD4+ ones sat mainly in CM and EM, CD8+ in EMRA.

Regarding this clonotype: Antigen specificity is unknown.

TCR alpha and TCR beta cDNA libraries with sample barcodes and UMIs came from 5'RACE using constant-segment primers. TCRdb re-called the 5' RACE reads through MiXCR, storing one row per CDR3 protein. The sample contains about 440,000 distinct CDR3 sequences, around 18% of which appear only once. Germline-derived CDR1 and CDR2 are LNHDA and SQIVND (reference sequence). The CDR3 runs 15 residues. V gave up 7 bases and J gave up 1 base; unmatched junction bases: 6. Source material: PBMCs or a T cell subset sorted from them (not recorded which). V and J are TRBV19 and TRBJ2-3; 9 bases match TRBD2. This sequence was found in an adult woman who had mild COVID-19 (a few samples of this study predate the infection). Cell type and time point are not known. CDR3 region: CASTPRTSGTDTQYF. In nucleotides, the CDR3 is TGTGCCAGTACCCCGAGGACTAGCGGCACAGATACGCAGTATTTT.